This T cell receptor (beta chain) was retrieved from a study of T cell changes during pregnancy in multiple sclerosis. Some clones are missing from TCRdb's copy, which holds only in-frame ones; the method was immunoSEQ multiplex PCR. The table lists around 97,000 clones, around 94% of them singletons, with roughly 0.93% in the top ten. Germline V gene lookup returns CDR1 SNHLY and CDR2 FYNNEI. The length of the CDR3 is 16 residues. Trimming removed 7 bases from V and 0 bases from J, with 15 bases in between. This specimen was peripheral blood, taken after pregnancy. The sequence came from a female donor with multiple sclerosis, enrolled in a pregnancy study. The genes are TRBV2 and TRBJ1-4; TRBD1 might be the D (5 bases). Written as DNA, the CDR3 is TGTGCCAGCAAACGAGATGCGGGGGCAACTAATGAAAAACTGTTTTTT. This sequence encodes CASKRDAGATNEKLFF.